This T cell receptor beta chain emerged from a study of T-cell memory formation after mild COVID-19. MiXCR, run by TCRdb on the 5' RACE reads, gives a single entry per CDR3 protein. The profile shows 300,000 to 350,000 distinct CDR3 sequences, approximately 20% of them singletons. A few counts support this clonotype. Per germline, CDR1 MGHRA and CDR2 YSYEKL. This CDR3 spans 13 amino acids. With 0 bases removed from V and 15 bases from J, the gap between germline ends came to 12 bases. The TCR was taken from a man younger than 35 who had mild COVID-19 (a few samples of this study predate the infection). Cell type and time point are not known. The chain couples TRBV4-1 to TRBJ1-6, with unresolved D. Sequencing was carried out using PBMCs or a T cell subset sorted from them (not recorded which). The CDR3 DNA follows: TGCGCCAGCAGCCAAGATATTTCCGCGATCCTCCACTTT. Amino acid sequence: CASSQDISAILHF.